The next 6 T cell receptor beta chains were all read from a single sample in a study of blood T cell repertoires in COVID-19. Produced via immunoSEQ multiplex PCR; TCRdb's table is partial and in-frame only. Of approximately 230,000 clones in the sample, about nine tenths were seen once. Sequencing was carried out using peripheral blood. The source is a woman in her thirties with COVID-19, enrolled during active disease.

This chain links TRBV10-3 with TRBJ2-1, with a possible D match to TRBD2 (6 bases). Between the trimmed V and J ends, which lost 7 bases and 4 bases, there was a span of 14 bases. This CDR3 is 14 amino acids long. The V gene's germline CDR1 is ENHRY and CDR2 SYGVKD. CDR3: CAITATRDYNEQFF. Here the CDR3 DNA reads TGTGCCATCACTGCGACTAGGGATTACAATGAGCAGTTCTTC.

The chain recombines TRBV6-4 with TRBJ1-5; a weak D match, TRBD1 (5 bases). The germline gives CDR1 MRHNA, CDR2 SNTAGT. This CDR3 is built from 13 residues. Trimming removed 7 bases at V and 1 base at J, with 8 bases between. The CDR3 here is CASTHRSNQPQHF. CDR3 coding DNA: TGTGCCAGCACCCACAGGAGCAATCAGCCCCAGCATTTT.

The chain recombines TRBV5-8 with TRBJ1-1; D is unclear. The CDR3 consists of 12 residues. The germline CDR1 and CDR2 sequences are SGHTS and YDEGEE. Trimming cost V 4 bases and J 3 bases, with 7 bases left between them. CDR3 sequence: CASSPHYTEAFF. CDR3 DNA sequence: TGTGCCAGCAGCCCCCATTACACTGAAGCTTTCTTT.

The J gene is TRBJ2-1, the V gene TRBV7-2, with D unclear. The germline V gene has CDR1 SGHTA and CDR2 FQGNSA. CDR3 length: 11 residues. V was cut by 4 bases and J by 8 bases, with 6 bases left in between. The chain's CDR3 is CASSSEYEQFF. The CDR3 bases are TGTGCCAGCAGCTCTGAGTATGAGCAGTTCTTC.

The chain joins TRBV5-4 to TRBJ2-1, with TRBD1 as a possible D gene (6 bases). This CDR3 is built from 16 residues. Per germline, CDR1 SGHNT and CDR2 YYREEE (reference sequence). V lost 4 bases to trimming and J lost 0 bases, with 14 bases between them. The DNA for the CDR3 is TGTGCCAGCAGCCCCTCAGGGGCGAGCTCCTACAATGAGCAGTTCTTC. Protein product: CASSPSGASSYNEQFF. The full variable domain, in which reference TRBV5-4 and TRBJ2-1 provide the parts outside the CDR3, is ETGVTQSPTHLIKTRGQQVTLRCSSQSGHNTVSWYQQALGQGPQFIFQYYREEENGRGNFPPRFSGLQFPNYSSELNVNALELDDSALYLCASSPSGASSYNEQFFGPGTRLTVL.

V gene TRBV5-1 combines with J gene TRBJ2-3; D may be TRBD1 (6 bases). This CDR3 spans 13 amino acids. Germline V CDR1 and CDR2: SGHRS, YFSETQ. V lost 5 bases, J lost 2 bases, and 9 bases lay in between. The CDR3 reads CASRQGLTDTQYF. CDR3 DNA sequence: TGCGCCAGCAGACAGGGTCTCACAGATACGCAGTATTTT.